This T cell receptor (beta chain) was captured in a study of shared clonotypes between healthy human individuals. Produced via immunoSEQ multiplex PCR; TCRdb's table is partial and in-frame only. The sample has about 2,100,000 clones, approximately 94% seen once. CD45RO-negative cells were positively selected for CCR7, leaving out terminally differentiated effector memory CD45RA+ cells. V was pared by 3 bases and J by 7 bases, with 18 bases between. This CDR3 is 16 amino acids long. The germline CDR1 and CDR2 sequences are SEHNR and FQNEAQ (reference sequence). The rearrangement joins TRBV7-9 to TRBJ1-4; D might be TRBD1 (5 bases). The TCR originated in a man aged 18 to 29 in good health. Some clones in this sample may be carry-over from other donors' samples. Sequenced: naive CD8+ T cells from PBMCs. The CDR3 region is CASSLNQGRTLEKLFF. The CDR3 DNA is TGTGCCAGCAGCTTGAACCAGGGCCGGACGCTTGAAAAACTGTTTTTT.